This T cell receptor (beta chain) was captured in a study of blood T cell repertoires in COVID-19. Study members were between roughly 18 and 100 years old and lived in around 24 US regions. The V gene's germline CDR1 is SGHRS and CDR2 YFSETQ. V was cut by 7 bases and J by 2 bases, with 12 bases left in between. There are 13 residues in the CDR3. TCRdb keeps only in-frame clones here, not all; method: immunoSEQ multiplex PCR. In the table there are about 220,000 clones, more than 80% of which are singletons. The TCR comes from a woman aged 40 to 50 with acute COVID-19. The V call is TRBV5-1, the J call TRBJ1-1, with a weak D call TRBD1 (6 bases). The source material was PBMCs or T cells enriched from blood (not recorded which). CDR3 protein: CASGADRNTEAFF. In DNA, the CDR3 is TGCGCCAGCGGCGCGGACAGAAACACTGAAGCTTTCTTT.